The 8 T cell receptor beta chains below were found in one sample sequenced in a study of post-analysis software for immune sequencing data. Study outcomes and limitations: The study found TRBV5-6, TRBV5-1 and TRBV20-1 among four to six TRBV segments more frequent in patients than controls.

Which antigens these TCRs recognize remains unknown. Presence of unique molecular identifiers characterized the TCR beta cDNA libraries. Each CDR3 protein is one row after TCRdb ran MiXCR on the PCR reads. This sample has under 900,000 distinct CDR3 sequences, with roughly 58% found just once. Sequenced input: blood. The receptors were sampled from a girl aged 5-17 years with multiple sclerosis.

The sample holds a few counts of this clonotype. The chain joins TRBV20-1 to TRBJ2-3; TRBD2 is a possible D gene (5 bases). This CDR3 has 17 amino acids. Trimming stripped 0 bases from V and 1 base from J, with 17 bases between. Germline V lookup: CDR1 DFQATT, CDR2 SNEGSKA (reference sequence). This CDR3 reads CSARDAGRPTGTDTQYF. For the CDR3, the DNA is TGCAGTGCTAGAGACGCGGGCAGACCGACGGGCACAGATACGCAGTATTTT.

To note about this clonotype: One junction end does not reproduce the germline sequence, and a read error may be involved. The chain uses TRBV4-1 and TRBJ2-4, with D uncertain. Germline-derived CDR1 and CDR2 are MGHRA and YSYEKL. The CDR3 length is 21 residues. The CDR3 loop reads CVSSQDLFASEKKISKNIQYF. CDR3 DNA sequence: TGCGTCAGCAGCCAAGATCTTTTTGCGTCAGAGAAGAAAATCTCCAAAAACATTCAGTACTTC.

This clonotype was detected once. The gene calls are TRBV5-6 and TRBJ2-1; D not certain. The CDR3 is 14 amino acids. The V gene lost 3 bases and the J gene lost 10 bases, with 17 bases spanning the gap. Germline V gives CDR1 SGHDT, CDR2 YYEEEE. CDR3 nucleotides: TGTGCCAGCAGCTCGCGAGGTCTGCTCGGAGAGCAGTTCTTC. Protein: CASSSRGLLGEQFF.

The J gene is TRBJ2-5, the V gene TRBV7-2, with TRBD2 matching over 13 bases. CDR1 and CDR2 from the germline V gene are SGHTA and FQGNSA. This CDR3 is 14 amino acids long. V lost 4 bases and J lost 12; bases outside the gene matches: 8. CDR3 residues: CASSSGLAGFEEYF. In DNA form, the CDR3 reads TGTGCCAGCAGCTCGGGACTAGCGGGATTCGAAGAGTACTTC.

The sample holds one count of this clonotype. The chain uses TRBV5-4 and TRBJ2-7, with TRBD2 matching over 11 bases. The DNA end is a closer match to TRBJ2-5, so the J assignment may be wrong. CDR3 size: 17 residues. The germline CDR1 and CDR2 sequences are SGHNT and YYREEE (reference sequence). CDR3 DNA: TGTGCCAGCAGCTCCCCCCGGGGGCTAGCGGGGGGAGAGACCCAGTACTTC. Translated: CASSSPRGLAGGETQYF.

The chain carries TRBV20-1 and TRBJ2-7; either TRBD1 or TRBD2 may fit D (6 bases each). Germline V CDR1 and CDR2: DFQATT, SNEGSKA (reference sequence). V gave up 5 bases and J gave up 3 bases, with 14 bases separating them. This CDR3 contains 13 residues. The CDR3 here is CSAGGQGFYEQYF. For the CDR3, the DNA is TGCAGTGCTGGGGGGCAGGGCTTCTACGAGCAGTACTTC.

This clonotype appeared a single time. The V gene is TRBV15, the J gene TRBJ2-7, with a possible D match to TRBD2 (5 bases). Trimming shortened V by 0 bases and J by 6 bases, and 12 bases separated the two germline ends. The CDR3 has 14 residues. The V gene's germline CDR1 is LNHNV and CDR2 YYDKDF (reference sequence). CDR3 nucleotide sequence: TGTGCCACCAGCAGAGAAGAGGGAGCTGGCGAGCAGTACTTC. Encoded protein: CATSREEGAGEQYF.

The chain links TRBV29-1 to TRBJ2-1; unclear D gene. The germline CDR1 and CDR2 sequences are SQVTM and ANQGSEA. The CDR3 is 14 residues long. Trimming removed 6 bases from V and 0 bases from J, with 12 bases in between. In DNA, the CDR3 is TGCAGCGTCAGCGTGGGGAACTCCTACAATGAGCAGTTCTTC. As protein: CSVSVGNSYNEQFF.